Following are 9 T cell receptor beta chains from one sample sequenced in a study of blood T cell repertoires in COVID-19. Clones were sequenced by immunoSEQ multiplex PCR, and TCRdb holds only the in-frame ones, with some missing. Among around 190,000 clones listed, about 81% were seen once. Input material: PBMCs or T cells enriched from blood (not recorded which). The receptor set was obtained from a man aged 40-49 years who had recovered from COVID-19.

The chain is built from TRBV7-3 and TRBJ2-3; 8 nucleotides align to TRBD2. The CDR3 runs 16 residues. The trim removed 1 base at V and 2 bases at J, leaving 5 bases unmatched. Germline CDR1 and CDR2: SGHTA and FQGTGA. Written as DNA, the CDR3 is TGTGCCAGCAGCTTAAGAGCGGGGGTGAACACAGATACGCAGTATTTT. It yields the protein CASSLRAGVNTDTQYF.

The table lists this clone with a few counts. This chain links TRBV5-1 with TRBJ2-2; weak D call: TRBD1 (6 bases). CDR1 SGHRS and CDR2 YFSETQ come from the germline V gene. CDR3 length equals 15 residues. Between the trimmed V and J ends, which lost 4 bases and 6 bases, there was a span of 16 bases. The CDR3 reads CASSTGSVYPGELFF. In nucleotides, the CDR3 is TGCGCCAGCAGCACAGGGTCTGTATATCCCGGGGAGCTGTTTTTT. The whole variable domain, filled in from reference TRBV5-1 and TRBJ2-2, reads KAGVTQTPRYLIKTRGQQVTLSCSPISGHRSVSWYQQTPGQGLQFLFEYFSETQRNKGNFPGRFSGRQFSNSRSEMNVSTLELGDSALYLCASSTGSVYPGELFFGEGSRLTVL.

The CDR3 DNA reads as TGTGCCTGCTCCCGGGACTTATATGGAAACACCATATATTTT. Translating it yields CACSRDLYGNTIYF. This chain links TRBV30 with TRBJ1-3; a weak D match, TRBD1 (5 bases). Germline CDR1 and CDR2: GTSNPN and SVGIG (reference sequence). The CDR3 consists of 14 residues. Trimming stripped 6 bases from V and 3 bases from J, with 15 bases between.

V usage is TRBV19 and J usage is TRBJ2-7; the match to TRBD2 covers 10 bases. CDR3 length equals 21 residues. Per the germline V gene, CDR1 is LNHDA and CDR2 is SQIVND (reference sequence). J gave up 2 bases and V 9 bases, and 28 bases lay outside the gene matches. The CDR3 sequence: CASLPIGAGQALAGETYEQYF. In DNA, the CDR3 is TGTGCCAGCCTTCCTATAGGGGCAGGGCAGGCGCTAGCGGGGGAGACCTACGAGCAGTACTTC.

CDR3 in DNA: TGTGCCAGCAGCTTTGTGACAGGGGATAGGGAGACCCAGTACTTC. Protein: CASSFVTGDRETQYF. The chain has TRBV7-9 and TRBJ2-5; 8 bases match TRBD1. Germline V CDR1 and CDR2: SEHNR, FQNEAQ (reference sequence). The length of the CDR3 is 15 residues. After removal of 3 bases from V and 5 bases from J, the junction contained 8 bases not matched to a gene.

The chain employs TRBV6-5 and TRBJ1-1, with D uncertain. The CDR3 length is 12 residues. V was shortened by 7 bases and J by 5 bases, with 11 bases between the two germline ends. The V gene's germline CDR1 is MNHEY and CDR2 SVGAGI. The CDR3 loop is CASTPRATEAFF. The CDR3 DNA reads as TGTGCCAGCACCCCCCGAGCGACTGAAGCTTTCTTT.

The chain has TRBV19 and TRBJ1-4, with D unresolved. The CDR3 runs to 15 residues. Germline CDR1 reads LNHDA; CDR2 reads SQIVND (reference sequence). Deletions cut 4 bases from V and 1 base from J, with 10 bases between. CDR3 residues: CASSNRVGTNEKLFF. CDR3 in DNA: TGTGCCAGTAGTAACCGGGTTGGAACTAATGAAAAACTGTTTTTT.

This chain joins TRBV6-6 and TRBJ2-7, with 7 bases aligning to TRBD2. This CDR3 has 14 residues. Trimming took 4 bases from V and 3 from J; bases not matched to a gene: 6. From germline, CDR1 is MNHNY and CDR2 SVGAGI (reference sequence). CDR3 sequence reads: CASSLSGTGYEQYF. CDR3 nucleotides: TGTGCCAGCAGTTTAAGCGGGACTGGCTACGAGCAGTACTTC.

V usage is TRBV3-1 (or the pseudogene TRBV3-2) and J usage is TRBJ2-7; 11 positions agree with TRBD2. After removal of 1 base from V and 3 bases from J, the junction contained 2 bases not matched to a gene. The germline V gene encodes CDR1 LGHDT and CDR2 YNNKEL (reference sequence). The CDR3 totals 15 residues. The DNA for the CDR3 is TGTGCCAGCAGCCAAGGACTAGCGGGGCTCTACGAGCAGTACTTC. It encodes CASSQGLAGLYEQYF.